This T cell receptor beta chain was identified during a study of CD8 T cells in Susac syndrome. After extraction with the RNeasy kit, roughly 0.45 to 1 ug of the RNA was reverse transcribed using random hexamers. An immunoSEQ multiplex PCR amplified TCR beta CDR3 over 54 Vbeta and 13 Jbeta. TCRdb fed the immunoSEQ multiplex PCR reads into MiXCR, producing one record per CDR3 protein. The sample has 110,000 or so distinct CDR3 sequences; around 94% are singletons. CDR3 length equals 16 residues. Looked up from germline, CDR1 is LNHDA and CDR2 is SQIVND (reference sequence). V shed 7 bases and J shed 0 bases, with 15 bases lying between them. High-throughput TCR beta sequencing covered peripheral CD8+ and CD4+ T cells. The authors negatively isolated CD8+ and CD4+ T cells and FACS-enriched TEMRA cells.

This chain joins TRBV19 and TRBJ2-2, with a weak D call TRBD1 (6 bases). Sample: CD4+ T cells from PBMCs. This TCR was sampled from a human donor in good health. CDR3 in amino acids: CASTGTSPTNTGELFF. CDR3 nucleotide sequence: TGTGCCAGTACTGGGACATCCCCGACGAACACCGGGGAGCTGTTTTTT.